The rows below give T cell receptor beta chains drawn from one sample of a study of HIV-infected patients and healthy controls. TCRdb reprocessed the 5' RACE reads via MiXCR and lists one record per CDR3 protein. The sample carries roughly 10,000 distinct CDR3 sequences, around 5.2% recorded once. The source was blood, collected before antiretroviral therapy. The source of these receptors is an adult with HIV infection. Each CDR3 is given with its conserved first and last residue. D genes are given only for firm matches. Some rows mark clone size as missing; the rest say once, few, many or name a class of expanded clone.

D gene: .
V gene: TRBV20-1
J gene: TRBJ2-5
clone size: many
CDR3 protein: CSFGLQETQYF
CDR3 DNA: TGCAGTTTTGGACTACAAGAGACCCAGTACTTC

D gene: .
V gene: TRBV6-2/TRBV6-3
J gene: TRBJ2-1
clone size: many
CDR3 protein: CASSAKARDGRPAYNEQFF
CDR3 DNA: TGTGCCAGCAGTGCCAAAGCGAGGGACGGACGCCCTGCCTACAATGAGCAGTTCTTC

D gene: .
V gene: TRBV12-3/TRBV12-4
J gene: TRBJ2-7
clone size: many
CDR3 protein: CASSSQGSPSYEQYF
CDR3 DNA: TGTGCCAGCAGTTCCCAGGGGTCCCCATCCTACGAGCAGTACTTC

D gene: TRBD2
V gene: TRBV10-3
J gene: TRBJ2-3
clone size: many
CDR3 protein: CAIGSGGSTDTQYF
CDR3 DNA: TGTGCCATCGGTTCGGGAGGTAGCACAGATACGCAGTATTTT

D gene: .
V gene: TRBV20-1
J gene: TRBJ2-7
clone size: many
CDR3 protein: CSARNPSSHEQYF
CDR3 DNA: TGCAGTGCTAGAAATCCTAGCTCCCACGAGCAGTACTTC

D gene: TRBD1
V gene: TRBV5-1
J gene: TRBJ2-5
clone size: medium-sized
CDR3 protein: CASSGQGQETQYF
CDR3 DNA: TGCGCCAGCAGCGGACAGGGACAAGAGACCCAGTACTTC

D gene: .
V gene: TRBV20-1
J gene: TRBJ2-7
clone size: few
CDR3 protein: CSAPQGAIIPSYEQYF
CDR3 DNA: TGCAGTGCCCCGCAGGGCGCTATTATTCCCTCCTACGAGCAGTACTTC

D gene: TRBD1
V gene: TRBV7-9
J gene: TRBJ2-1
clone size: many
CDR3 protein: CASSPPTGSSYNEQFF
CDR3 DNA: TGTGCCAGCAGCCCCCCGACAGGGAGCTCCTACAATGAGCAGTTCTTC

D gene: TRBD1
V gene: TRBV29-1
J gene: TRBJ1-1
clone size: medium-sized
CDR3 protein: CSALPDRGSNTEAFF
CDR3 DNA: TGCAGCGCCTTACCCGACAGGGGATCGAACACTGAAGCTTTCTTT

D gene: .
V gene: TRBV18
J gene: TRBJ2-5
clone size: .
CDR3 protein: CASSPTDRQETQYF
CDR3 DNA: TGTGCCAGCTCCCCCACTGACAGACAAGAGACCCAGTACTTC

D gene: .
V gene: TRBV10-2
J gene: TRBJ1-1
clone size: medium-sized
CDR3 protein: CASSERSNTEAFF
CDR3 DNA: TGCGCCAGCAGTGAGAGATCCAACACTGAAGCTTTCTTT

D gene: TRBD1
V gene: TRBV5-1
J gene: TRBJ2-1
clone size: once
CDR3 protein: CASTQGQGPYNEQFF
CDR3 DNA: TGCGCCAGCACCCAGGGACAGGGGCCCTACAATGAGCAGTTCTTC

D gene: .
V gene: TRBV20-1
J gene: TRBJ2-3
clone size: medium-sized
CDR3 protein: CSARDPSTDTQYF
CDR3 DNA: TGCAGTGCTAGAGATCCGAGCACAGATACGCAGTATTTT

D gene: .
V gene: TRBV13
J gene: TRBJ2-5
clone size: many
CDR3 protein: CASSIRGRGGETQYF
CDR3 DNA: TGTGCCAGCAGCATTAGAGGGAGAGGGGGAGAGACCCAGTACTTC

D gene: .
V gene: TRBV11-2
J gene: TRBJ2-3
clone size: .
CDR3 protein: CASRWDPFSTDTQYF
CDR3 DNA: TGTGCCAGCAGGTGGGACCCGTTTAGCACAGATACGCAGTATTTT

D gene: TRBD2
V gene: TRBV29-1
J gene: TRBJ2-1
clone size: many
CDR3 protein: CSVEPWLAGGSSYNEQFF
CDR3 DNA: TGCAGCGTTGAACCATGGCTAGCGGGAGGGAGCTCCTACAATGAGCAGTTCTTC

D gene: .
V gene: TRBV11-2
J gene: TRBJ2-3
clone size: many
CDR3 protein: CASSDHTQYF
CDR3 DNA: TGTGCCAGCAGCGACCATACGCAGTATTTT

D gene: TRBD2
V gene: TRBV6-5
J gene: TRBJ2-7
clone size: .
CDR3 protein: CASSYGRGSYEQYF
CDR3 DNA: TGTGCCAGCAGTTACGGGAGGGGATCCTACGAGCAGTACTTC

D gene: .
V gene: TRBV12-3/TRBV12-4
J gene: TRBJ2-3
clone size: many
CDR3 protein: CASSPTLSDTQYF
CDR3 DNA: TGTGCCAGCAGTCCAACCCTTTCAGATACGCAGTATTTT

D gene: .
V gene: TRBV2
J gene: TRBJ2-3
clone size: medium-sized
CDR3 protein: CASSARRDGLFSTDTQYF
CDR3 DNA: TGTGCCAGCAGTGCAAGAAGGGACGGCCTGTTTAGCACAGATACGCAGTATTTT

D gene: .
V gene: TRBV28
J gene: TRBJ2-3
clone size: medium-sized
CDR3 protein: CASLGGGATLTDTQYF
CDR3 DNA: TGTGCCAGCCTTGGCGGGGGCGCGACCCTCACAGATACGCAGTATTTT

D gene: TRBD2
V gene: TRBV10-2
J gene: TRBJ2-7
clone size: medium-sized
CDR3 protein: CASSDSGGVYEQYF
CDR3 DNA: TGCGCCAGCAGTGATAGCGGGGGGGTTTACGAGCAGTACTTC

D gene: TRBD1
V gene: TRBV2
J gene: TRBJ2-7
clone size: many
CDR3 protein: CASSESGGTTGGYEQYF
CDR3 DNA: TGTGCCAGCAGTGAGTCGGGGGGCACGACAGGGGGCTACGAGCAGTACTTC

D gene: TRBD2
V gene: TRBV4-1
J gene: TRBJ2-1
clone size: many
CDR3 protein: CASSRYSSGGATDEQFF
CDR3 DNA: TGCGCCAGCAGCCGATACTCTAGCGGGGGGGCCACGGATGAGCAGTTCTTC

D gene: .
V gene: TRBV12-3/TRBV12-4
J gene: TRBJ2-1
clone size: many
CDR3 protein: CASSPMGRQYNEQFF
CDR3 DNA: TGTGCCAGCAGCCCTATGGGCAGACAGTACAATGAGCAGTTCTTC

D gene: TRBD1
V gene: TRBV6-5
J gene: TRBJ1-6
clone size: many
CDR3 protein: CASSYSAGGDSPLHF
CDR3 DNA: TGTGCCAGCAGTTACTCGGCAGGGGGTGATTCACCCCTCCACTTT

D gene: .
V gene: TRBV9
J gene: TRBJ2-2
clone size: medium-sized
CDR3 protein: CASSEYSGRAGELFF
CDR3 DNA: TGTGCCAGCAGCGAATACTCAGGGCGGGCCGGGGAGCTGTTTTTT

D gene: TRBD1
V gene: TRBV4-1
J gene: TRBJ1-2
clone size: .
CDR3 protein: CASSPSVLDPQGDGYTF
CDR3 DNA: TGCGCCAGCAGCCCCTCAGTCCTCGATCCACAGGGGGATGGCTACACCTTC

D gene: .
V gene: TRBV5-1
J gene: TRBJ2-1
clone size: medium-sized
CDR3 protein: CASSLATGMKSYNEQFF
CDR3 DNA: TGCGCCAGCAGCTTGGCTACGGGGATGAAGTCCTACAATGAGCAGTTCTTC

D gene: .
V gene: TRBV30
J gene: TRBJ1-6
clone size: many
CDR3 protein: CAWSVKRGNSPLHF
CDR3 DNA: TGTGCCTGGAGTGTAAAAAGGGGGAATTCACCCCTCCACTTT

D gene: .
V gene: TRBV28
J gene: TRBJ2-1
clone size: many
CDR3 protein: CASSPQGWSSYNEQFF
CDR3 DNA: TGTGCCAGCAGTCCCCAGGGATGGAGCTCCTACAATGAGCAGTTCTTC

D gene: .
V gene: TRBV24-1
J gene: TRBJ2-2
clone size: many
CDR3 protein: CATSETPNTGELFF
CDR3 DNA: TGTGCCACCAGCGAAACCCCGAACACCGGGGAGCTGTTTTTT

D gene: .
V gene: TRBV20-1
J gene: TRBJ2-3
clone size: medium-sized
CDR3 protein: CSARGPRDTQYF
CDR3 DNA: TGCAGTGCTAGAGGCCCCAGAGATACGCAGTATTTT

D gene: .
V gene: TRBV28
J gene: TRBJ2-7
clone size: many
CDR3 protein: CASSPQSYEQYF
CDR3 DNA: TGTGCCAGCAGTCCCCAGTCGTACGAGCAGTACTTC

D gene: TRBD1
V gene: TRBV19
J gene: TRBJ1-5
clone size: many
CDR3 protein: CASSATGSNQPQHF
CDR3 DNA: TGTGCCAGTAGTGCGACAGGGAGCAATCAGCCCCAGCATTTT

D gene: TRBD1
V gene: TRBV5-1
J gene: TRBJ2-5
clone size: many
CDR3 protein: CASSMGQGETQYF
CDR3 DNA: TGCGCCAGCAGCATGGGACAGGGGGAGACCCAGTACTTC

D gene: .
V gene: TRBV6-2/TRBV6-3
J gene: TRBJ2-7
clone size: many
CDR3 protein: CASSYTAVSSYEQYF
CDR3 DNA: TGTGCCAGCAGTTATACGGCTGTGAGCTCCTACGAGCAGTACTTC

D gene: .
V gene: TRBV14
J gene: TRBJ2-3
clone size: .
CDR3 protein: CASSTGRRTDTQYF
CDR3 DNA: TGTGCCAGCAGTACAGGGAGGAGAACAGATACGCAGTATTTT

D gene: TRBD2
V gene: TRBV28
J gene: TRBJ2-1
clone size: many
CDR3 protein: CASSLPTKGTSGSYNEQFF
CDR3 DNA: TGTGCCAGCAGTTTACCAACAAAGGGGACTAGCGGCTCCTACAATGAGCAGTTCTTC

D gene: .
V gene: TRBV9
J gene: TRBJ1-2
clone size: .
CDR3 protein: CASSVGGPYSYTF
CDR3 DNA: TGTGCCAGCAGCGTCGGGGGCCCTTATAGCTACACCTTC

D gene: TRBD1
V gene: TRBV18
J gene: TRBJ1-2
clone size: many
CDR3 protein: CASSPLQGSNYGYTF
CDR3 DNA: TGTGCCAGCTCACCGTTACAGGGGTCCAACTATGGCTACACCTTC